These 21 T cell receptor beta chains were all obtained from the same sample, sequenced in a study of regulatory T cells in long-lasting Graves disease. As to time point: newly diagnosed GD, antithyroid drugs for less than 3 months. PBMC RNA was the source of the TCR library. Arm-PCR of CDR3 regions and iRepertoire HTBI primers were the basis on which TCR beta libraries were built. TCRdb ran MiXCR on the multiplex PCR reads and lists one entry per CDR3 protein. Here the sample spans roughly 420,000 distinct CDR3 sequences, roughly 15% being singletons. The sample consisted of peripheral blood mononuclear cells (PBMCs), taken at new diagnosis, from a patient treated with antithyroid drugs. These receptors were collected from a female donor with Graves disease.

The sample holds many counts of this clonotype. CDR3: CASSPEEHQPQHF. CDR3 DNA: TGTGCCAGCTCACCAGAAGAGCACCAGCCCCAGCATTTT. This sequence joins TRBV18 and TRBJ1-5; D not certain. Trimming shortened V by 2 bases and J by 7 bases, and 9 bases separated the two germline ends. Germline CDR1 KGHSH, CDR2 LQKENI. This CDR3 region has 13 residues.

This clonotype was detected ten times or more. The chain carries TRBV29-1 and TRBJ2-5; D is unresolved. Deletions cut 6 bases from V and 5 bases from J, with 7 bases between. Germline V gene lookup returns CDR1 SQVTM and CDR2 ANQGSEA. The CDR3 has 10 amino acids. The CDR3 loop is CSVKTETQYF. The CDR3, as DNA: TGCAGCGTAAAGACCGAGACCCAGTACTTC.

V and J are TRBV29-1 and TRBJ2-2; tentative D call: TRBD2 (5 bases). Germline loops: CDR1 SQVTM, CDR2 ANQGSEA. V lost 5 bases, J lost 7 bases, and 14 bases lay in between. CDR3 length: 13 residues. The CDR3 loop reads CSVSGMGGGELFF. In nucleotides, the CDR3 is TGCAGCGTTTCCGGGATGGGTGGCGGGGAGCTGTTTTTT.

This clonotype was seen ten or more times. V and J are TRBV27 and TRBJ1-5; maybe TRBD1 (5 bases). Germline CDR1 is MNHEY and CDR2 is SMNVEV (reference sequence). The V and J ends lost 4 bases and 1 base respectively, with 8 bases between them. CDR3 length equals 14 residues. CDR3 in amino acids: CASSWAGSNQPQHF. The CDR3 DNA reads TGTGCCAGCAGTTGGGCAGGGAGCAATCAGCCCCAGCATTTT.

This clonotype was counted at least ten times. The CDR3 nucleotides are TGTGCCAGCAGCGCCCAGTACGGGGGACGAATCACCTATGGCTACACCTTC. Translation gives CASSAQYGGRITYGYTF. This rearrangement joins TRBV9 to TRBJ1-2; D is perhaps TRBD1 (5 bases). The V gene's germline CDR1 is SGDLS and CDR2 YYNGEE. CDR3 length equals 17 residues. Trimming took 3 bases from V and 4 from J, leaving 22 bases between them.

This rearrangement joins TRBV2 to TRBJ1-2; no clear D gene. Germline V CDR1 and CDR2: SNHLY, FYNNEI. Deletions cut 5 bases from V and 7 bases from J, with 8 bases between. CDR3 length equals 11 residues. The DNA of the CDR3 is TGTGCCAGCAGTCGTATTATTGGCTACACCTTC. Translating gives CASSRIIGYTF.

The table lists this clonotype with many counts. The chain couples TRBV7-9 to TRBJ1-1; no clear D gene. With 10 bases removed from V and 1 base from J, the gap between germline ends came to 19 bases. Germline lookup yields CDR1 SEHNR and CDR2 FQNEAQ (reference sequence). The CDR3 is 15 amino acids. The CDR3 bases are TGTGCCACCCTGCCCCCTATTCCGCGGAACACTGAAGCTTTCTTT. Its translation: CATLPPIPRNTEAFF.

Many counts were recorded for this clonotype. This sequence joins TRBV11-2 and TRBJ2-7; no clear D. V lost 5 bases to trimming and J lost 3 bases, with 17 bases between them. This CDR3 region has 15 residues. Germline-derived CDR1 and CDR2 are SGHAT and FQNNGV. CDR3 residues: CASSPSWSVDYEQYF. The DNA of the CDR3 is TGTGCCAGCAGCCCCTCCTGGTCTGTCGACTACGAGCAGTACTTC. Full variable domain (rest looked up from reference TRBV11-2 and TRBJ2-7): EAGVAQSPRYKIIEKRQSVAFWCNPISGHATLYWYQQILGQGPKLLIQFQNNGVVDDSQLPKDRFSAERLKGVDSTLKIQPAKLEDSAVYLCASSPSWSVDYEQYFGPGTRLTVT.

J is TRBJ2-3 and V is TRBV27, with 13 bases fitting TRBD2. The tail of the sequence fits TRBJ2-5 better, so the J call may be wrong. This CDR3 spans 19 amino acids. Germline assignment: CDR1 MNHEY and CDR2 SMNVEV (reference sequence). CDR3 sequence: CASSLVRTRLAGGMETQYF. In DNA, the CDR3 is TGTGCCAGCAGCTTAGTGAGGACTCGACTAGCGGGGGGCATGGAGACCCAGTACTTC.

This clonotype has only a few counts. Sequence at one end of the junction differs from germline and may be a read error. The chain combines TRBV11-2 with TRBJ1-1; D not certain. This CDR3 has 14 amino acids. Germline loops: CDR1 SGHAT, CDR2 FQNNGV. CDR3 in amino acids: CANSSALSPGEAFF. For the CDR3, the DNA is TGTGCCAACAGCTCAGCCCTGTCTCCAGGTGAAGCTTTCTTT.

This clonotype has ten or more counts. The V call is TRBV2, the J call TRBJ2-7; tentative D call: TRBD1 (6 bases). Trimming left V 7 bases short and J 5 bases short, with 12 bases between. The CDR3 is 12 amino acids. Germline V gene lookup returns CDR1 SNHLY and CDR2 FYNNEI. CDR3 loop: CASTGDYHEQYF. The CDR3 DNA is TGTGCCAGCACAGGGGATTACCACGAGCAGTACTTC.

The table lists this clonotype with a few counts. The chain has TRBV29-1 and TRBJ2-5, with TRBD2 as a possible D gene (6 bases). V lost 4 bases, J lost 4 bases, and 16 bases lay in between. The CDR3 loop spans 14 amino acids. Per the germline V gene, CDR1 is SQVTM and CDR2 is ANQGSEA. The CDR3 DNA follows: TGCAGCGTTGCCCGGGACTGGCAGCGAGAGACCCAGTACTTC. As protein: CSVARDWQRETQYF. Full variable domain (rest looked up from reference TRBV29-1 and TRBJ2-5): SAVISQKPSRDICQRGTSLTIQCQVDSQVTMMFWYRQQPGQSLTLIATANQGSEATYESGFVIDKFPISRPNLTFSTLTVSNMSPEDSSIYLCSVARDWQRETQYFGPGTRLLVL.

There are many counts of this clonotype. This chain connects TRBV12-3 or TRBV12-4 to TRBJ1-1; D is possibly TRBD1 (6 bases). Trimming pared 3 bases from V and 6 bases from J, leaving 11 bases between. This CDR3 is 13 amino acids long. Here the CDR3 DNA reads TGTGCCAGCAGTTTGATAGGGGGTCCTGAAGCTTTCTTT. Encoded protein: CASSLIGGPEAFF.

This clonotype was seen many times. This chain joins TRBV11-2 and TRBJ2-1; either TRBD1 or TRBD2 may supply D (6 bases each). This CDR3 is built from 16 residues. The germline gives CDR1 SGHAT, CDR2 FQNNGV. Trimming removed 0 bases at V and 10 bases at J, with 19 bases between. The chain's CDR3 is CASSLDPRGRQKEQFF. The DNA for the CDR3 is TGTGCCAGCAGCTTAGATCCCCGGGGGCGTCAAAAAGAGCAGTTCTTC.

This clonotype was seen a handful of times. This rearrangement joins TRBV29-1 to TRBJ2-3; D is possibly TRBD1 (6 bases). Germline V CDR1 and CDR2: SQVTM, ANQGSEA. This CDR3 has 13 residues. Trimming removed 7 bases at V and 5 bases at J, with 16 bases between. CDR3 nucleotide sequence: TGCAGCGGGCGTACCGGACAGCTAGATACGCAGTATTTT. This codes for CSGRTGQLDTQYF.

In its sample, this clonotype was seen many times. The chain has TRBV24-1 and TRBJ1-2, with 8 nucleotides matching TRBD1. The germline CDR1 and CDR2 sequences are KGHDR and SFDVKD. V was clipped by 0 bases and J by 8 bases; unmatched bases: 7. The CDR3 is 15 residues long. CDR3 coding DNA: TGTGCCACCAGTGATTTGCCCGATGACAGGGGCGGCTACACCTTC. Translation: CATSDLPDDRGGYTF.

A word on this clonotype: With a far larger clone one base away, a read error is the likely cause. The chain uses TRBV7-3 and TRBJ1-1; perhaps TRBD1 as D (5 bases). CDR1 and CDR2 (germline): SGHTA, FQGTGA. The CDR3 covers 12 residues. CDR3: CASSLGAVEVFF. The CDR3 nucleotides read TGTGCCAGCAGCTTAGGGGCCGTTGAAGTTTTCTTT.

The rearrangement joins TRBV13 to TRBJ2-1; 8 nucleotides align to TRBD2. With 8 bases clipped from V and 6 bases from J, the junction kept 9 bases outside the gene matches. This CDR3 has 14 residues. Germline V gives CDR1 PRHDT, CDR2 FYEKMQ (reference sequence). The CDR3: CASCLAGGPNEQFF. Here the CDR3 DNA reads TGTGCCAGCTGTCTAGCGGGCGGCCCCAATGAGCAGTTCTTC. The whole variable domain, remainder taken from reference TRBV13 and TRBJ2-1, is AAGVIQSPRHLIKEKRETATLKCYPIPRHDTVYWYQQGPGQDPQFLISFYEKMQSDKGSIPDRFSAQQFSDYHSELNMSSLELGDSALYFCASCLAGGPNEQFFGPGTRLTVL.

This clonotype occurred many times. The V call is TRBV2, the J call TRBJ2-4; TRBD2 agrees at 8 bases. CDR3 size: 18 residues. Germline CDR1 and CDR2: SNHLY and FYNNEI. V lost 2 bases and J lost 3; bases outside the gene matches: 12. DNA of the CDR3: TGTGCCAGCAGTGAACCCGCGAGCGGGAGTAATGGCAAAAACATTCAGTACTTC. Amino acids: CASSEPASGSNGKNIQYF. Full variable domain (rest looked up from reference TRBV2 and TRBJ2-4): EPEVTQTPSHQVTQMGQEVILRCVPISNHLYFYWYRQILGQKVEFLVSFYNNEISEKSEIFDDQFSVERPDGSNFTLKIRSTKLEDSAMYFCASSEPASGSNGKNIQYFGAGTRLSVL.

This clonotype was recorded many times. V usage is TRBV27 and J usage is TRBJ2-7; 9 bases map to TRBD1. Germline-derived CDR1 and CDR2 are MNHEY and SMNVEV (reference sequence). The V and J ends lost 7 bases and 5 bases, in that order; junction bases with no gene match: 12. This CDR3 is 15 amino acids long. DNA for the CDR3: TGTGCCAGCAAGGATTCCGGGACAGGGTGGGACGAGCAGTACTTC. It encodes CASKDSGTGWDEQYF.

This clonotype has just a few counts. Since a much larger clone is just one base distant, this may be a read error. CDR3 DNA: TGTGCCAGCAGTTATATGCTTGGGGGGGGAGCCACAGATGCGCAGTATTTT. Encoded protein: CASSYMLGGGATDAQYF. V gene TRBV7-2 combines with J gene TRBJ2-3; 7 bases align to TRBD2. The CDR3 has 17 amino acids. CDR1 and CDR2 (germline): SGHTA, FQGNSA.